The 21 T cell receptor beta chains listed next were all sequenced from one sample in a study of siplizumab effects on memory and regulatory T cells. Some clones are missing from TCRdb's copy, which holds only in-frame ones; the method was immunoSEQ multiplex PCR. The sample lists over 85,000 clones, 95% to 97% seen once, with roughly 0.031% in the top ten. What was sequenced was naive CD4+ T cells sorted from blood. The receptors shown here come from a human donor in good health.

V and J are TRBV5-1 and TRBJ2-1; 8 nucleotides align to TRBD1. The CDR3 consists of 15 residues. The V gene's germline CDR1 is SGHRS and CDR2 YFSETQ. The junction had 7 bases not matched to a gene; V was cut back by 0 bases and J by 8 bases. The CDR3 DNA follows: TGCGCCAGCAGCTTGGAGGACAGGGTAAAGGATGAGCAGTTCTTC. As protein: CASSLEDRVKDEQFF.

The rearrangement links TRBV10-3 to TRBJ1-6, with 7 positions matching TRBD1. The CDR3 covers 16 residues. Trimming removed 2 bases from V and 9 bases from J; junction bases left unmatched: 10. Germline V gives CDR1 ENHRY, CDR2 SYGVKD. DNA for the CDR3: TGTGCCATCAGTGAGGAGAACAGGGGCCGTCTTTCACCCCTCCACTTT. Translated, it gives CAISEENRGRLSPLHF.

The chain uses TRBV10-3 and TRBJ2-1; a possible D gene is TRBD2 (5 bases). Germline CDR1 is ENHRY and CDR2 is SYGVKD. This CDR3 has 10 residues. V lost 11 bases and J 9 bases, leaving 11 bases between the germline ends. The CDR3 DNA sequence: TGTGCCTCTTCGGCGGGTGAGCAGTTCTTC. As protein: CASSAGEQFF.

This chain uses TRBV5-5 with TRBJ1-5; D is ambiguous. Germline V gives CDR1 SGHKS, CDR2 YYEKEE (reference sequence). Trimming removed 4 bases from V and 5 bases from J, with 10 bases in between. CDR3 length: 13 amino acids. CDR3 protein: CASSPMGHQPQHF. CDR3 nucleotides: TGTGCCAGCAGCCCGATGGGCCATCAGCCCCAGCATTTT.

The chain is built from TRBV2 and TRBJ2-1, with D perhaps matching TRBD2 (6 bases). This CDR3 comprises 11 residues. Germline CDR1 and CDR2: SNHLY and FYNNEI. With 6 bases removed from V and 16 bases from J, the gap between germline ends came to 16 bases. The DNA for the CDR3 is TGTGCCAGCAGGACCATGACTAGTAAATTCTTC. This translates into CASRTMTSKFF.

The chain uses TRBV7-2 and TRBJ1-1; D possibly corresponds to TRBD1 (5 bases). Germline CDR1 is SGHTA and CDR2 is FQGNSA. The CDR3 loop spans 15 amino acids. The V and J ends lost 2 bases and 2 bases respectively, with 12 bases between them. The CDR3 loop reads CASSLWGTVNTEAFF. CDR3 nucleotide sequence: TGTGCCAGCAGCTTATGGGGGACGGTTAACACTGAAGCTTTCTTT.

The chain combines TRBV10-3 with TRBJ1-2; D is undetermined. CDR1 and CDR2 from the germline V gene are ENHRY and SYGVKD. This CDR3 contains 15 residues. V dropped 10 bases and J dropped 2 bases, with 20 bases sitting between them. CDR3 region: CATKKGNISNYGYTF. The CDR3 DNA follows: TGTGCCACCAAAAAAGGGAACATTTCAAACTATGGCTACACCTTC.

The chain combines TRBV7-9 with TRBJ1-6; D gene ambiguous. V shed 2 bases and J shed 17 bases, with 19 bases lying between them. CDR1 is SEHNR and CDR2 is FQNEAQ in the germline V gene (reference sequence). The CDR3 sequence is 14 residues long. The CDR3 nucleotides are TGTGCCAGCAGCTTATCTTTTGGTGCTACCGCCTTCCACTTT. It translates to CASSLSFGATAFHF. The full variable domain, rest sourced from reference TRBV7-9 and TRBJ1-6, is DTGVSQNPRHKITKRGQNVTFRCDPISEHNRLYWYRQTLGQGPEFLTYFQNEAQLEKSRLLSDRFSAERPKGSFSTLEIQRTEQGDSAMYLCASSLSFGATAFHFGNGTRLTVT.

V usage is TRBV7-2 and J usage is TRBJ2-5; 9 positions agree with TRBD2. J was trimmed by 1 base and V by 5 bases; bases with no gene match: 2. The CDR3 is 14 amino acids. CDR1 SGHTA and CDR2 FQGNSA come from the germline V gene. CDR3 sequence (DNA): TGTGCCAGCAGCGCTAGCGGGGTCCAAGAGACCCAGTACTTC. Its translation is CASSASGVQETQYF. Variable domain in full (rest from reference TRBV7-2 and TRBJ2-5): GAGVSQSPSNKVTEKGKDVELRCDPISGHTALYWYRQSLGQGLEFLIYFQGNSAPDKSGLPSDRFSAERTGGSVSTLTIQRTQQEDSAVYLCASSASGVQETQYFGPGTRLLVL.

This rearrangement joins TRBV4-1 to TRBJ2-5; D possibly corresponds to TRBD2 (6 bases). V gave up 0 bases and J gave up 7 bases, with 15 bases separating them. Germline CDR1 reads MGHRA; CDR2 reads YSYEKL. This CDR3 has 15 residues. The CDR3 DNA reads as TGCGCCAGCAGCCAAGATCGGCAGGGACTGGGGACCCAGTACTTC. Amino acids: CASSQDRQGLGTQYF.

V usage is TRBV9 and J usage is TRBJ2-3; no clear D. V was trimmed by 3 bases and J by 5 bases, leaving 7 bases between them. The CDR3 runs to 12 residues. Looked up from germline, CDR1 is SGDLS and CDR2 is YYNGEE. The CDR3 DNA follows: TGTGCCAGCAGCGGGTACTTAGATACGCAGTATTTT. Translated, it gives CASSGYLDTQYF.

The chain uses TRBV5-4 and TRBJ1-1, with unresolved D. Germline CDR1 reads SGHNT; CDR2 reads YYREEE (reference sequence). V lost 4 bases to trimming and J lost 1 base, with 17 bases between them. CDR3 length: 16 amino acids. The CDR3 reads CASSPPPPNANTEAFF. The CDR3 nucleotides read TGTGCCAGCAGCCCTCCCCCGCCTAACGCGAACACTGAAGCTTTCTTT.

J is TRBJ1-5 and V is TRBV21-1; TRBD1, the D gene given by the table, was not confirmed from the DNA. TRBV21-1 is listed as a pseudogene. The CDR3 runs 14 residues. The CDR3 DNA reads TGTGCCGTAAGGACAGGGAGGCCTCATCAGCCCCAGCATTTT. Translating gives CAVRTGRPHQPQHF.

The chain joins TRBV7-2 to TRBJ2-7; D is unclear. In germline, CDR1 is SGHTA, CDR2 FQGNSA. The CDR3 spans 13 residues. Trimming cost V 0 bases and J 4 bases, with 7 bases left between them. CDR3 in amino acids: CASSLAWQYEQYF. The CDR3 DNA reads as TGTGCCAGCAGCTTAGCGTGGCAGTACGAGCAGTACTTC.

This chain connects TRBV6-5 to TRBJ1-1, with D possibly matching TRBD1 (6 bases). This CDR3 comprises 13 residues. The ends were cut back, 6 bases at V and 2 bases at J, with 10 bases in the middle. Germline V gene lookup returns CDR1 MNHEY and CDR2 SVGAGI. CDR3 in DNA: TGTGCCAGCAGAACAGGGTCCAACACTGAAGCTTTCTTT. Translating gives CASRTGSNTEAFF.

This clone has a single count. This rearrangement joins TRBV5-6 to TRBJ1-5; 9 bases are shared with TRBD1. This CDR3 spans 15 amino acids. Losses at the gene ends were 4 bases for V and 6 bases for J; bases not matched to a gene: 8. CDR1 is SGHDT and CDR2 is YYEEEE in the germline V gene. The CDR3 bases are TGTGCCAGCAGCCAAGGACAGGGGAGAATTCAGCCCCAGCATTTT. Translated: CASSQGQGRIQPQHF.

This rearrangement joins TRBV6-6 to TRBJ1-2; 8 bases map to TRBD1. The length of the CDR3 is 15 residues. The V gene end was trimmed by 2 bases and the J gene end by 1 base; junction bases not matched to a gene: 3. Germline V gives CDR1 MNHNY, CDR2 SVGAGI (reference sequence). Here the CDR3 reads CASSYRDRGNYGYTF. Written as DNA, the CDR3 is TGTGCCAGCAGTTACCGCGACAGGGGTAACTATGGCTACACCTTC.

This chain uses TRBV5-1 with TRBJ2-3; TRBD2 matches 8 bases. Trimming cost V 1 base and J 2 bases; bases outside gene matches: 9. CDR1 SGHRS and CDR2 YFSETQ come from the germline V gene. The CDR3 loop spans 17 amino acids. CDR3 amino acids: CASSLNLAGRNTDTQYF. The CDR3 DNA sequence: TGCGCCAGCAGCTTGAACTTAGCGGGGAGAAACACAGATACGCAGTATTTT.

The genes are TRBV6-1 and TRBJ2-5; possibly TRBD1 for D (5 bases). Trimming stripped 4 bases from V and 2 bases from J, with 14 bases between. The CDR3 covers 15 residues. Germline V CDR1 and CDR2: MNHNS, SASEGT. The chain's CDR3 is CASSVGNPGQETQYF. DNA of the CDR3: TGTGCCAGCAGTGTAGGGAATCCAGGGCAAGAGACCCAGTACTTC.

The rearrangement uses TRBV19 and TRBJ1-1; no reliable D call. Germline V CDR1 and CDR2: LNHDA, SQIVND (reference sequence). The CDR3 length is 13 residues. The germline V and J ends were trimmed by 7 bases and 5 bases, with 14 bases remaining between them. CDR3 loop: CASTLVGFTEAFF. CDR3 nucleotide sequence: TGTGCCAGTACCCTGGTGGGGTTTACTGAAGCTTTCTTT.

This chain uses TRBV2 with TRBJ1-6; 7 bases agree with TRBD1. This CDR3 has 14 residues. V trimming: 6 bases; J trimming: 2 bases; junction bases outside the gene matches: 1. CDR1 and CDR2 (germline): SNHLY, FYNNEI. CDR3 loop: CASSDRAYNSPLHF. CDR3 bases: TGTGCCAGCAGCGACAGGGCCTATAATTCACCCCTCCACTTT.